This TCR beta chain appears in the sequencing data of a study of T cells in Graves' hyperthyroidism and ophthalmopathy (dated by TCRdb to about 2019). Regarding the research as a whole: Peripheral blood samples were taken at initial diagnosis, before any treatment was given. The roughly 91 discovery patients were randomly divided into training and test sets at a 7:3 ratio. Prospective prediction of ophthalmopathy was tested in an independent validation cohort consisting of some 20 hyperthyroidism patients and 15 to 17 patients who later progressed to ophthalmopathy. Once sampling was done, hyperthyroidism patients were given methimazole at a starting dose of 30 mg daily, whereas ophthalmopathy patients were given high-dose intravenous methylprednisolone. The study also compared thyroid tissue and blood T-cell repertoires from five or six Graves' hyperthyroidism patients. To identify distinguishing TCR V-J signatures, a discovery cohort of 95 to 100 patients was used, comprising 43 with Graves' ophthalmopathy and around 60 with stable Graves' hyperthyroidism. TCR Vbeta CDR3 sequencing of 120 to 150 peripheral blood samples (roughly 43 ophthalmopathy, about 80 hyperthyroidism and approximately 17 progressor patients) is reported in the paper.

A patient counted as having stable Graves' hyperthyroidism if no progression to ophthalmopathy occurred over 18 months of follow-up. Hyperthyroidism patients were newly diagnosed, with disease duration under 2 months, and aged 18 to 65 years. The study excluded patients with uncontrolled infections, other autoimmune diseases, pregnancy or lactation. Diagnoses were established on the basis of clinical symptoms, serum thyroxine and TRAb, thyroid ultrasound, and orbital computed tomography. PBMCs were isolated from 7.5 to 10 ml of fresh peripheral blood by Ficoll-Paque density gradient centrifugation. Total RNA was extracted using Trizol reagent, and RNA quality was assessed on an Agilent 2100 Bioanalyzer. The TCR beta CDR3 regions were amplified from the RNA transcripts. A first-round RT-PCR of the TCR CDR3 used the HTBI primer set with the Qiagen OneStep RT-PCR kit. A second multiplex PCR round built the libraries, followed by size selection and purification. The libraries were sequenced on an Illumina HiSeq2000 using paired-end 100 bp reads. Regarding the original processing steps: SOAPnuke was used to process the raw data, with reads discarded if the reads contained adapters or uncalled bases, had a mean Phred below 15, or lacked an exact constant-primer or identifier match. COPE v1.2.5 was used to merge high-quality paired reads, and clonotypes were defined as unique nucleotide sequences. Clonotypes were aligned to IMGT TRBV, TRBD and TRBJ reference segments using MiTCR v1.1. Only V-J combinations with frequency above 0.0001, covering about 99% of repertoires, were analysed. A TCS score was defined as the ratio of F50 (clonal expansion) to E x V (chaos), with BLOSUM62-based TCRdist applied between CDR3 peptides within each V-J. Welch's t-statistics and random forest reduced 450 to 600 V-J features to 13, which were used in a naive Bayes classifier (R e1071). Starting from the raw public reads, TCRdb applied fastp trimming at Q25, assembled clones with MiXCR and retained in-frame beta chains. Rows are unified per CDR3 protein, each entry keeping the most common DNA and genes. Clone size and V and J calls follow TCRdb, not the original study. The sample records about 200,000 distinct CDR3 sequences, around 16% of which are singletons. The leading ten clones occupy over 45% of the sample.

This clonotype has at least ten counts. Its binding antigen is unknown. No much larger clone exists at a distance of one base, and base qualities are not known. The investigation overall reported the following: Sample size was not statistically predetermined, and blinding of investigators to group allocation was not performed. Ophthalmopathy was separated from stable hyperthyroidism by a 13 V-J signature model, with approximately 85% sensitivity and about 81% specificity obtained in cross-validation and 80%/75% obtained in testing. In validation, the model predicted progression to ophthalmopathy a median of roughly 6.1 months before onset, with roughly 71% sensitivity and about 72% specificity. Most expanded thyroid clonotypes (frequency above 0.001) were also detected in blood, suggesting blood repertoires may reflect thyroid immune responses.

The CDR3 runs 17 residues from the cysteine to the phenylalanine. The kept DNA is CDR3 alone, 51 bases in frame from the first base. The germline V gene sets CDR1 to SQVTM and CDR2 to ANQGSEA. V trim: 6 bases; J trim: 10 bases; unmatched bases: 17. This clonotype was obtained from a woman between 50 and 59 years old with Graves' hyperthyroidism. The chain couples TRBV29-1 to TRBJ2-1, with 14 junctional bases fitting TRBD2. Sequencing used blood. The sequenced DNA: TGCAGCGTGAGAAGGGGACTAGCGGGAGCGGCGCCAGGGGAGCAGTTCTTC. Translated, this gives CSVRRGLAGAAPGEQFF.